This entry is about one T cell receptor beta chain. This record comes from a study of Ad26.COV2.S vaccination and SARS-CoV-2 variants. TCRdb keeps only in-frame clones here, not all; method: immunoSEQ multiplex PCR. Of 200,000 to 300,000 clones listed, roughly 88% are singletons. Treatment here: roughly 20 received Ad26.COV2.S at low or high dose, single or two shots; roughly five received placebo; per-sample allocation not given. Collection of samples fell on day 63 after the first vaccine or placebo injection. With 4 bases removed from V and 7 bases from J, the gap between germline ends came to 17 bases. Germline loops: CDR1 SGHDT, CDR2 YYEEEE. The CDR3 loop spans 14 amino acids.

Source: peripheral blood, taken in a trial of Ad26.COV2.S vaccine versus placebo. This chain joins TRBV5-6 and TRBJ1-2; no clear D. This receptor was identified in a person between 18 and 60 years old who received the Ad26.COV2.S COVID-19 vaccine or a placebo. The chain's CDR3 is CASSPLAGVSGYTF. The CDR3 DNA follows: TGTGCCAGCAGCCCCTTAGCCGGGGTGAGTGGCTACACCTTC.